This T cell receptor (beta chain) was captured in a study of blood T cell repertoires in COVID-19. Turning to the study itself: The origin of the acute and convalescent COVID-19 samples was the United States, Italy and Spain. PBMCs, B-cell-depleted T cells, or T cells provided the cDNA or gDNA that made up the material.

This CDR3 has 14 residues. Germline V gene sequence: CDR1 SGDLS, CDR2 YYNGEE. V lost 0 bases to trimming and J lost 5 bases, with 11 bases between them. This clone appeared once. How the authors handled the data: Scientists estimated how many nucleated cells there were by amplifying reference gene primers. Data came from immunoSEQ multiplex PCR; TCRdb stores just in-frame clones and leaves some out. For V, J and clone size, that table is used; D and trimming come from the DNA. The repertoire includes 300,000 to 400,000 clones, around 87% of them detected once, and approximately 7.8% sits in the top ten.

The sequence was obtained from a woman aged 45-59 years who had recovered from COVID-19. The sample comprised peripheral blood. This sequence joins TRBV9 and TRBJ1-1, with D perhaps TRBD1 (5 bases). As DNA, the CDR3 is TGTGCCAGCAGCGTAGACTCGGGGGAAACTGAAGCTTTCTTT. It encodes CASSVDSGETEAFF.